What follows describes a single TCR beta chain. The data were obtained in a study of response to subunit inactivated influenza vaccine. In TCRdb, the RT-PCR reads were re-called with MiXCR into one record per CDR3 protein. The table shows roughly 700,000 distinct CDR3 sequences, with more than 15% occurring only once. The CDR3 is 16 residues long. CDR1 and CDR2 from the germline V gene are SGHDT and YYEEEE. The V end lost 0 bases, the J end lost 0 bases, and 10 bases lay between the germline ends. This clonotype was sampled from a man in his fifties who received an inactivated influenza vaccine. This rearrangement joins TRBV5-6 to TRBJ2-4; D call uncertain. Source: PBMCs from blood, taken 12 days after vaccination. The CDR3 here is CASSLVMELAKNIQYF. CDR3 DNA sequence: TGTGCCAGCAGCTTGGTGATGGAGCTAGCCAAAAACATTCAGTACTTC.